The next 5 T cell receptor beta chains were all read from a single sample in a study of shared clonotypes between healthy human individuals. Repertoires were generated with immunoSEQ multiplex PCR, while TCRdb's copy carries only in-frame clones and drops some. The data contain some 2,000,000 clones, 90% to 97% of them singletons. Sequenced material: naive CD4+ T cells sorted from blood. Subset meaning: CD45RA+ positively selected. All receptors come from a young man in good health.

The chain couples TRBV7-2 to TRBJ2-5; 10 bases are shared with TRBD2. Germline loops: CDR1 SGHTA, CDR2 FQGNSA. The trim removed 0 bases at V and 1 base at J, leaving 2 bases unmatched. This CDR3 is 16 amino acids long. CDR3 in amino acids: CASSLASSGGQETQYF. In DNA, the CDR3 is TGTGCCAGCAGCTTAGCGTCTAGCGGGGGCCAAGAGACCCAGTACTTC.

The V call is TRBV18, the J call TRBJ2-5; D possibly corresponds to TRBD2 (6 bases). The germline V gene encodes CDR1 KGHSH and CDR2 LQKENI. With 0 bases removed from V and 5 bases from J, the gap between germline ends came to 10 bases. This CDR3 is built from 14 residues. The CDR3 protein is CASSPPEGSETQYF. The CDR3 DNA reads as TGTGCCAGCTCACCACCGGAGGGATCGGAGACCCAGTACTTC.

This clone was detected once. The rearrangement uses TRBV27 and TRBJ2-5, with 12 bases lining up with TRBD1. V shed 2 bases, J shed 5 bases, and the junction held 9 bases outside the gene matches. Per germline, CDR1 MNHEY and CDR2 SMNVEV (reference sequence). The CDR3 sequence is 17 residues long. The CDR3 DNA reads TGTGCCAGCAGTTTAAGGGGGGACAGGGGGCTGAAGGAGACCCAGTACTTC. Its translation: CASSLRGDRGLKETQYF.

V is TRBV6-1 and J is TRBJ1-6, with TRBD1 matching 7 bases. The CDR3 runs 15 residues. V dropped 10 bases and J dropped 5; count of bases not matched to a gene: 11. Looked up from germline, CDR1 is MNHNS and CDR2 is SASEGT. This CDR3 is CATRTDRFDNSPLHF. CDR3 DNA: TGTGCCACAAGAACGGACAGGTTCGATAATTCACCCCTCCACTTT.

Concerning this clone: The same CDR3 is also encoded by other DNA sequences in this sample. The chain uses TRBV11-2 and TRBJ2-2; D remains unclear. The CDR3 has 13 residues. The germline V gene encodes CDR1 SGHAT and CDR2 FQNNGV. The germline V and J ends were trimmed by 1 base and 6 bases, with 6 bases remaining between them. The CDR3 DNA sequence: TGTGCCAGCAGCTTAGGCGAGGCCGGGGAGCTGTTTTTT. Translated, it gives CASSLGEAGELFF.